These T cell receptor beta chains were read from a single sample in a study of cytomegalovirus exposure and HLA in healthy donors. Using immunoSEQ multiplex PCR, the repertoire was profiled, and TCRdb retains in-frame clones only, with some absent. Of 100,000 to 150,000 clones in the sample, about 86% were seen once. Sequencing was carried out using PBMCs. These receptor sequences come from a man aged 18 to 29 in good health and CMV-seronegative. CDR3s include the opening cysteine and the closing phenylalanine or tryptophan. The order of the fields is J gene, D gene, clone size, CDR3 length, V gene, CDR3 DNA, CDR3 protein. The D gene is left open where the match is weak. Size values are once, few and many counts, or a class for expanded clones, and some rows have none.

TRBJ1-2	TRBD1	.	16	TRBV4-2	TGTGCCAGCAGCCAAGACCGGGACAGACGACTCCATGGCTACACCTTC	CASSQDRDRRLHGYTF
TRBJ1-5	.	.	13	TRBV30	TGTGCCTGGAGTGTGGCGGCACATCAGCCCCAGCATTTT	CAWSVAAHQPQHF
TRBJ1-1	TRBD1	once	15	TRBV27	TGTGCCAGCAGTTTTTCGTTCAGGGGGCGCGGGGAAGCTTTCTTT	CASSFSFRGRGEAFF
TRBJ2-2	.	.	15	TRBV10-1	TGCGCCAGCAGTGAGAAGTTATGGGGGGCCGGGGAGCTGTTTTTT	CASSEKLWGAGELFF
TRBJ1-2	.	.	12	TRBV10-3	TGTGCCGTCTCAGGGGTCGAGGCTGGCTACACCTTC	CAVSGVEAGYTF
TRBJ1-2	TRBD1	.	17	TRBV5-6	TGTGCCAGCAGCTTGGAGAGGGGACAGTCCCCTAGCTATGGCTACACCTTC	CASSLERGQSPSYGYTF
TRBJ1-2	TRBD1	.	15	TRBV11-2	TGTGCCAGCAGCTCTCGGACAGGGGCTAACTATGGCTACACCTTC	CASSSRTGANYGYTF
TRBJ1-1	.	few	13	TRBV5-6	TGTGCCAGCAGCTTGGCGGGAAGGGCTGAAGCTTTCTTT	CASSLAGRAEAFF
TRBJ1-1	.	.	14	TRBV11-2	TGTGCCAGCAGCGCAGGTATAATGAACACTGAAGCTTTCTTT	CASSAGIMNTEAFF
TRBJ1-5	.	.	15	TRBV5-6	TGTGCCAGCAGCTTAGGGAGGAGGTCAAATCAGCCCCAGCATTTT	CASSLGRRSNQPQHF
TRBJ2-7	.	.	15	TRBV5-4	TGTGCCAGCAGCTTGCGGCAGGGGAGACCCTACGAGCAGTACTTC	CASSLRQGRPYEQYF
TRBJ1-1	.	.	14	TRBV5-6	TGTGCCAGCAGCTTTCTGTGGCAGAACACTGAAGCTTTCTTT	CASSFLWQNTEAFF
TRBJ1-1	.	.	14	TRBV5-6	TGTGCCAGCAGCTTGGTGGACGCGGGACCTGAAGCTTTCTTT	CASSLVDAGPEAFF
TRBJ1-1	TRBD1	.	14	TRBV4-2	TGTGCCAGCAGCCAAGATGACAGGGGGCTTGAAGCTTTCTTT	CASSQDDRGLEAFF
TRBJ1-2	.	.	14	TRBV9	TGTGCCAGCAGCGTATTGGGGCCTAACTATGGCTACACCTTC	CASSVLGPNYGYTF
TRBJ1-5	.	.	11	TRBV19	TGTGCCGCAGGCAGCAATCAGCCCCAGCATTTT	CAAGSNQPQHF
TRBJ1-2	.	.	12	TRBV21-1	TGTGCCAGCTATACGAGAAAACCTGGCTACACCTTC	CASYTRKPGYTF
TRBJ2-2	TRBD1	few	18	TRBV4-2	TGTGCCAGCAGCCAAGCAGGAGGGGGACAGGGGGTAAACGGGGAGCTGTTTTTT	CASSQAGGGQGVNGELFF
TRBJ2-2	.	.	15	TRBV14	TGTGCCAGCAGCCAAGTAAGCGGGTACACCGGGGAGCTGTTTTTT	CASSQVSGYTGELFF
TRBJ2-3	.	.	16	TRBV9	TGTGCCAGCAATGAAGGGGCCTCCCTGGGCACAGATACGCAGTATTTT	CASNEGASLGTDTQYF
TRBJ2-3	TRBD2	.	18	TRBV28	TGTGCCAGCAGTTTATGGATCAGCGGGGGGTTCAGCACAGATACGCAGTATTTT	CASSLWISGGFSTDTQYF
TRBJ2-1	TRBD1	.	17	TRBV10-1	TGCGCCATACCGGGACAGGGGGCCCCGACCCCCTACAATGAGCAGTTCTTC	CAIPGQGAPTPYNEQFF
TRBJ1-2	.	once	13	TRBV18	TGTGCCAGCTCACCGGCGGGAAGTCATGGCTACACCTTC	CASSPAGSHGYTF
TRBJ2-7	TRBD2	.	15	TRBV9	TGTGCCAGCACCCCGGGACTAGCGGGGACTTACGAGCAGTACTTC	CASTPGLAGTYEQYF
TRBJ1-1	.	.	13	TRBV4-1	TGCGCCAGCAGCCATGGTGGAAGGCTAGGAGCTTTCTTT	CASSHGGRLGAFF
TRBJ1-1	.	once	13	TRBV5-1	TGCGCCAGCAGCCCCCGGCAGGGGACTGAAGCTTTCTTT	CASSPRQGTEAFF
TRBJ1-3	.	few	16	TRBV2	TGTGCCAGCACCCTAAACGGGGCAGGGGCTGGAAACACCATATATTTT	CASTLNGAGAGNTIYF
TRBJ2-7	.	once	11	TRBV11-2	TGTGCCAGCAGCTTAGTGCAGGGGAAGTACTTC	CASSLVQGKYF
TRBJ1-1	.	.	13	TRBV7-2	TGTGCCAGCAGCTCCTCAGGGCCTTGGGAAGCTTTCTTT	CASSSSGPWEAFF
TRBJ1-3	.	.	16	TRBV18	TGTGCCAGCTCACCAACCCCGGGACTCTCTGGAAACACCATATATTTT	CASSPTPGLSGNTIYF
TRBJ2-1	.	.	12	TRBV7-9	TGTGCCAGCAGCTCGGACAGTTGGGAGCAGTTCTTC	CASSSDSWEQFF
TRBJ1-5	.	.	13	TRBV29-1	TGCAGCGTTGGTGAGAATAGCAATCAGCCCCAGCATTTT	CSVGENSNQPQHF
TRBJ2-7	TRBD2	.	15	TRBV5-1	TGCGCCACCAATCCCGGCGGGGGACTCTCCTACGAGCAGTACTTC	CATNPGGGLSYEQYF
TRBJ1-1	TRBD1	.	15	TRBV5-4	TGTGCCAGCAGCGCGGGACAGGGGGCGCGGACTGAAGCTTTCTTT	CASSAGQGARTEAFF
TRBJ1-1	.	.	12	TRBV6-1	TGTGCCAGCGATTGGGAGGGCACTGAAGCTTTCTTT	CASDWEGTEAFF
TRBJ1-1	.	.	11	TRBV29-1	TGCAGCGTCGTTAGAAACACTGAAGCTTTCTTT	CSVVRNTEAFF
TRBJ1-2	.	.	13	TRBV15	TGTGCCGTCAGGGGTTTAGGTAACTATGGCTACACCTTC	CAVRGLGNYGYTF
TRBJ1-3	.	few	18	TRBV4-2	TGTGCCAGCAGCCAATTTAAATTAGAACAGGGACCTGGAAACACCATATATTTT	CASSQFKLEQGPGNTIYF
TRBJ1-1	TRBD1	.	14	TRBV7-9	TGTGCCAGCAGCCAAACAGGGGACGGCACTGAAGCTTTCTTT	CASSQTGDGTEAFF
TRBJ2-5	.	once	14	TRBV7-9	TGTGCCAGCAGCCCCACCTCGGGGATGGAGACCCAGTACTTC	CASSPTSGMETQYF
TRBJ1-1	TRBD1	.	16	TRBV5-6	TGTGCCAGCAGCCCAGAGACAGGGTTTGCGAACACTGAAGCTTTCTTT	CASSPETGFANTEAFF
TRBJ2-2	.	.	16	TRBV6-5	TGTGCCAGCAGTTACTCGAGAAGAGTGAACACCGGGGAGCTGTTTTTT	CASSYSRRVNTGELFF
TRBJ1-2	.	.	11	TRBV20-1	TGCAGTGCAACCCGCGAAAGTGGCTACACCTTC	CSATRESGYTF
TRBJ1-1	.	.	14	TRBV5-8	TGTGCCAGCACCCAAGGAGGGGCGCACACTGAAGCTTTCTTT	CASTQGGAHTEAFF
TRBJ1-4	.	.	18	TRBV25-1	TGTGCCAGCAGTGAATATAGAGGATCCCCGGCGGGTGGTGAAAAACTGTTTTTT	CASSEYRGSPAGGEKLFF
TRBJ1-2	TRBD1	.	13	TRBV11-3	TGTGCCAGCAGCGAGGGACAGGGAGGTGGCTACACCTTC	CASSEGQGGGYTF
TRBJ1-2	.	.	13	TRBV25-1	TGTGCCAGCAGTGAATACCCCGACTATGGCTACACCTTC	CASSEYPDYGYTF
TRBJ2-2	.	.	15	TRBV10-1	TGCGCCAGCAGTGAGTCAGCGGAGAACACCGGGGAGCTGTTTTTT	CASSESAENTGELFF
TRBJ2-2	TRBD1	once	16	TRBV4-3	TGCGCCAGCAGCCAAGTGATGACAGGGGAGAACGGGGAGCTGTTTTTT	CASSQVMTGENGELFF
TRBJ2-3	TRBD1	.	16	TRBV19	TGTGCCAGTAGTATCCCACCGGGACAGGGGACAGATACGCAGTATTTT	CASSIPPGQGTDTQYF
TRBJ2-2	.	.	11	TRBV7-9	TGTGCCAGCACATTCACCGGGGAGCTGTTTTTT	CASTFTGELFF
TRBJ1-1	.	.	13	TRBV5-1	TGCGCCAGCTTCGCCCCGGGGTCCTCTGAAGCTTTCTTT	CASFAPGSSEAFF
TRBJ2-3	.	.	14	TRBV30	TGTGCCTGGAGTGATTCCAGGCACACAGATACGCAGTATTTT	CAWSDSRHTDTQYF
TRBJ2-2	.	.	15	TRBV7-3	TGTGCCAGCAGCCCTGGGACTGTACACACCGGGGAGCTGTTTTTT	CASSPGTVHTGELFF
TRBJ1-1	.	.	14	TRBV4-3	TGCGCCAGCAGCGAACAGTCCCGGAGGACTGAAGCTTTCTTT	CASSEQSRRTEAFF
TRBJ1-1	TRBD1	.	13	TRBV29-1	TGCAGCGTTCTAACAGGGGGGAACACTGAAGCTTTCTTT	CSVLTGGNTEAFF
TRBJ1-5	.	once	13	TRBV4-1	TGCGCCAGCAGCCAAGTCGCGGTTCAGCCCCAGCATTTT	CASSQVAVQPQHF
TRBJ1-2	.	few	15	TRBV4-3	TGCGTCAGCAGCCAAGGTGTCAGATTGAACTATGGCTACACCTTC	CVSSQGVRLNYGYTF
TRBJ2-2	TRBD2	once	20	TRBV6-1	TGTGCCAGCAGTGATGTTGCGGGGGGCCCCAACGCTATAGAGATCGGGGAGCTGTTTTTT	CASSDVAGGPNAIEIGELFF
TRBJ1-1	TRBD1	.	15	TRBV7-2	TGTGCCAGCAGCTTAGTTTTCAGGGGGGACACTGAAGCTTTCTTT	CASSLVFRGDTEAFF